A single sample gave rise to the 17 T cell receptor beta chains below, sequenced in a study of cytomegalovirus exposure and HLA in healthy donors. Generated by immunoSEQ multiplex PCR, the TCRdb table keeps only in-frame clones and is missing some. The sample holds under 200,000 clones, 95% to 97% seen once. Specimen: PBMCs. These receptors all come from a woman younger than 35 in good health and CMV-seronegative.

The CDR3 is CASSENRRGPYEQYF. In DNA form, the CDR3 reads TGTGCCAGCAGTGAAAACAGGCGAGGCCCCTACGAGCAGTACTTC. V is TRBV2 and J is TRBJ2-7; a possible D gene is TRBD1 (5 bases). The V end was cut by 2 bases, the J end by 2 bases, with 13 bases between. Germline V gene data show CDR1 as SNHLY and CDR2 as FYNNEI. This CDR3 region has 15 residues.

The J gene is TRBJ2-5, the V gene TRBV19, with D possibly being TRBD2 (7 bases). Trimming pared 9 bases from V and 2 bases from J, leaving 19 bases between. The CDR3 length is 15 residues. CDR1 and CDR2 (germline): LNHDA, SQIVND (reference sequence). CDR3 amino acids: CASTRGGDPQETQYF. CDR3 sequence (DNA): TGTGCCAGCACTAGAGGGGGGGACCCACAAGAGACCCAGTACTTC.

The V and J genes are TRBV7-2 and TRBJ1-2, with D unclear. The CDR3 spans 12 residues. Germline CDR1 reads SGHTA; CDR2 reads FQGNSA. V was clipped by 4 bases and J by 8 bases, with 11 bases between them. CDR3 sequence: CASSSYERGYTF. For the CDR3, the DNA is TGTGCCAGCAGCTCTTATGAGCGGGGCTACACCTTC.

The chain carries TRBV5-6 and TRBJ2-7; D ambiguous. Germline V CDR1 and CDR2: SGHDT, YYEEEE. V was trimmed by 7 bases and J by 3 bases, leaving 11 bases between them. The CDR3 consists of 12 residues. The CDR3 loop is CASGSGNYEQYF. The CDR3 nucleotides read TGTGCCAGCGGCTCAGGAAACTACGAGCAGTACTTC.

Only one count was recorded for this clone. The chain combines TRBV5-6 with TRBJ2-7, with a weak D call TRBD2 (6 bases). Germline V gives CDR1 SGHDT, CDR2 YYEEEE. The CDR3 sequence is 14 residues long. V was pared by 4 bases and J by 3 bases, with 14 bases between. The chain's CDR3 is CASSPGDDSYEQYF. CDR3 nucleotide sequence: TGTGCCAGCAGCCCGGGAGACGACAGCTACGAGCAGTACTTC. Full variable domain (remainder filled in from reference TRBV5-6 and TRBJ2-7): DAGVTQSPTHLIKTRGQQVTLRCSPKSGHDTVSWYQQALGQGPQFIFQYYEEEERQRGNFPDRFSGHQFPNYSSELNVNALLLGDSALYLCASSPGDDSYEQYFGPGTRLTVT.

This clone appeared once. This chain joins TRBV6-5 and TRBJ1-3; no definite D call. Looked up from germline, CDR1 is MNHEY and CDR2 is SVGAGI. With 0 bases removed from V and 0 bases from J, the gap between germline ends came to 9 bases. The CDR3 covers 16 residues. The CDR3 protein is CASSYSKAGSGNTIYF. Written as DNA, the CDR3 is TGTGCCAGCAGTTACTCGAAGGCAGGCTCTGGAAACACCATATATTTT.

This chain links TRBV7-3 with TRBJ2-7; maybe TRBD1 (6 bases). Germline values: CDR1 SGHTA, CDR2 FQGTGA. Trimming stripped 1 base from V and 3 bases from J, with 7 bases between. The CDR3 has 13 amino acids. The CDR3 sequence: CASSLNRDYEQYF. In DNA, the CDR3 is TGTGCCAGCAGCTTAAACAGGGACTACGAGCAGTACTTC.

The chain employs TRBV23-1 and TRBJ1-5, with D perhaps TRBD1 (5 bases). TRBV23-1 is classed as an ORF, of uncertain function. Trimming left V 4 bases short and J 1 base short, with 11 bases between. The CDR3 totals 15 residues. CDR3 amino acids: CASSPPQGSNQPQHF. The CDR3 DNA reads TGCGCCAGCAGTCCCCCGCAGGGAAGCAATCAGCCCCAGCATTTT.

The chain joins TRBV30 to TRBJ1-2; 9 positions match TRBD1. The CDR3 consists of 12 residues. CDR1 and CDR2 (germline): GTSNPN, SVGIG (reference sequence). Losses at the gene ends were 4 bases for V and 8 bases for J; bases not matched to a gene: 5. CDR3 DNA sequence: TGTGCCTGGAAAGACAGGGGGTGGGGCTACACCTTC. Protein sequence: CAWKDRGWGYTF.

The chain combines TRBV5-6 with TRBJ1-2; D perhaps matches TRBD1 (5 bases). The CDR3 runs to 14 residues. Germline CDR1 reads SGHDT; CDR2 reads YYEEEE. V lost 1 base and J 8 bases, leaving 15 bases between the germline ends. As DNA, the CDR3 is TGTGCCAGCAGCTTGAGTGGGGCCCCACCGGGCTACACCTTC. Translated, it gives CASSLSGAPPGYTF.

This chain uses TRBV7-9 with TRBJ2-7; the D is unclear. This CDR3 spans 15 amino acids. V was pared by 5 bases and J by 3 bases, with 17 bases between. Germline V gene sequence: CDR1 SEHNR, CDR2 FQNEAQ (reference sequence). CDR3 sequence reads: CASSPNITRDYEQYF. The CDR3 DNA is TGTGCCAGCAGCCCCAATATAACACGTGACTACGAGCAGTACTTC.

This clone was found a few times. This chain links TRBV6-1 with TRBJ2-3, with D maybe TRBD2 (6 bases). Germline V gives CDR1 MNHNS, CDR2 SASEGT. This CDR3 is 14 amino acids long. Trimming removed 8 bases at V and 1 base at J, with 13 bases between. The CDR3 loop reads CASGEGEGTDTQYF. The CDR3 DNA reads as TGTGCCAGCGGGGAAGGGGAGGGCACAGATACGCAGTATTTT.

The rearrangement uses TRBV5-1 and TRBJ2-3; TRBD1 is a possible D gene (6 bases). CDR1 is SGHRS and CDR2 is YFSETQ in the germline V gene. Deletions cut 0 bases from V and 0 bases from J, with 8 bases between. CDR3 length: 15 residues. CDR3 sequence (DNA): TGCGCCAGCAGCTTGGACAGGGCCAGCACAGATACGCAGTATTTT. Translation: CASSLDRASTDTQYF.

This rearrangement joins TRBV7-9 to TRBJ2-3, with 8 bases lining up with TRBD1. V dropped 2 bases and J dropped 3; count of bases not matched to a gene: 7. Looked up from germline, CDR1 is SEHNR and CDR2 is FQNEAQ (reference sequence). The CDR3 extends over 16 amino acids. The CDR3 sequence is CASSLWTGYRTDTQYF. The CDR3 bases are TGTGCCAGCAGCTTATGGACAGGGTATAGGACAGATACGCAGTATTTT.

V and J are TRBV27 and TRBJ2-3, with 10 bases fitting TRBD2. Germline V gene data show CDR1 as MNHEY and CDR2 as SMNVEV (reference sequence). The V gene end was trimmed by 5 bases and the J gene end by 0 bases; junction bases not matched to a gene: 5. The CDR3 consists of 16 residues. The CDR3 sequence is CASSATSGVSTDTQYF. In nucleotides, the CDR3 is TGTGCCAGCAGTGCAACTAGCGGGGTTAGCACAGATACGCAGTATTTT.

V is TRBV14 and J is TRBJ1-6; D unresolved. Germline loops: CDR1 SGHDN, CDR2 FVKESK. Trimming pared 5 bases from V and 5 bases from J, leaving 7 bases between. This CDR3 comprises 13 residues. The CDR3 is CASSVQNNSPLHF. The CDR3 region has the DNA TGTGCCAGCAGCGTGCAGAATAATTCACCCCTCCACTTT.

In this sample, this clone turned up once. V gene TRBV19 combines with J gene TRBJ2-7; 7 nucleotides agree with TRBD2. The length of the CDR3 is 14 residues. V was clipped by 3 bases and J by 2 bases; unmatched bases: 4. In germline, CDR1 is LNHDA, CDR2 SQIVND (reference sequence). The CDR3 protein is CASSIAGTTYEQYF. CDR3 nucleotides: TGTGCCAGTAGTATCGCGGGGACTACCTACGAGCAGTACTTC. The full variable domain, rest sourced from reference TRBV19 and TRBJ2-7, is DGGITQSPKYLFRKEGQNVTLSCEQNLNHDAMYWYRQDPGQGLRLIYYSQIVNDFQKGDIAEGYSVSREKKESFPLTVTSAQKNPTAFYLCASSIAGTTYEQYFGPGTRLTVT.